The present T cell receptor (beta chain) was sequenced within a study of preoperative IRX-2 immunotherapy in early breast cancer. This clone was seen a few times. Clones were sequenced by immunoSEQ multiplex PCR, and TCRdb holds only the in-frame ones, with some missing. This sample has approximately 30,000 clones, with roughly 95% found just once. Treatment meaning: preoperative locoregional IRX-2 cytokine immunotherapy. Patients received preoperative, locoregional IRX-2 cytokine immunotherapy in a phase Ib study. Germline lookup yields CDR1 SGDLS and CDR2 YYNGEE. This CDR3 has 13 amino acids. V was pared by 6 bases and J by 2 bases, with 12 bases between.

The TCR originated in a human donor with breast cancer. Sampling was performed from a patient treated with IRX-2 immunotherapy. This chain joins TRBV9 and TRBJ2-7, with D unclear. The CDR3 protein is CASNCDPTYEQYF. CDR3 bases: TGTGCCAGCAATTGCGATCCTACCTACGAGCAGTACTTC. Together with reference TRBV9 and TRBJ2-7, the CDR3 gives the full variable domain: DSGVTQTPKHLITATGQRVTLRCSPRSGDLSVYWYQQSLDQGLQFLIQYYNGEERAKGNILERFSAQQFPDLHSELNLSSLELGDSALYFCASNCDPTYEQYFGPGTRLTVT.